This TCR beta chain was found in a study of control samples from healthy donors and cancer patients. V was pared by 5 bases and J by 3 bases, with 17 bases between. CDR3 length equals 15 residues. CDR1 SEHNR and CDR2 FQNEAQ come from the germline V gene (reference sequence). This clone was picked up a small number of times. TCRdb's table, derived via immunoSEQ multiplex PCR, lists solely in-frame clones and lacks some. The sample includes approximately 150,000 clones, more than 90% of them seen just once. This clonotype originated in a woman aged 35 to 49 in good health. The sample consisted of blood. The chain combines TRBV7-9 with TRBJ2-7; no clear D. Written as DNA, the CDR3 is TGTGCCAGCAGCCGAGGAACCCTTGCGATCTACGAGCAGTACTTC. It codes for CASSRGTLAIYEQYF.